The present T cell receptor beta chain was sequenced within a study of blood T cell repertoires in COVID-19. Study-level information: Acute and convalescent COVID-19 samples came from the United States, Italy and Spain.

Methods used by the authors: For nucleated cells, counts were estimated from reference gene primer amplification. Using immunoSEQ multiplex PCR, the repertoire was profiled, and TCRdb retains in-frame clones only, with some absent. The DNA gave D and trimming, while V, J and clone size come from that table. This repertoire shows over 85,000 clones, 65% to 80% found once; its top ten account for around 8%. CDR3 length: 15 residues. Germline V lookup: CDR1 MDHEN, CDR2 SYDVKM. The V gene lost 3 bases and the J gene lost 6 bases, with 17 bases spanning the gap. J is TRBJ1-1 and V is TRBV28; D is unclear. The source of this sequence is a woman aged 60-70 years with acute or convalescent COVID-19. The sequencing input was peripheral blood. CDR3 bases: TGTGCCAGCAGTTTGACGGCGGGTTCCCACTCTGAAGCTTTCTTT. It is translated as CASSLTAGSHSEAFF.